This T cell receptor beta chain appears in the sequencing data of a study of neurological immune-mediated disorders. Study-wide context: Of approximately 35 multiple sclerosis patients, about 30 were relapsing-remitting and 3 secondary progressive. Study-wide results and limits: While HTLV-1-associated myelopathy showed the greatest TCR clonal expansion, multiple sclerosis showed the least, falling below healthy controls. A possible signature appeared as one related-CDR3 cluster, in which phylogenetic grouping placed the repertoires of 18 of 34 multiple sclerosis patients.

Germline V gene lookup returns CDR1 SGHAT and CDR2 FQNNGV. This CDR3 has 12 residues. Notes on this clonotype: Its antigen remains unidentified. A read error is possible here, since a much larger clone lies one base away.

The authors made cDNA by 5'RACE with 10-nucleotide random UMIs. TCRdb independently ran MiXCR on the 5' RACE reads; one entry per CDR3 protein. The sample gives under 75,000 distinct CDR3 sequences, approximately 3.3% of which show up once; roughly 5.2% is in the top ten. This chain connects TRBV11-2 to TRBJ2-7; TRBD1 is a possible D gene (5 bases). Sequencing was done on a sample of PBMCs. The sequence came from a woman aged 45-60 years with multiple sclerosis. Here the CDR3 DNA reads TGTGACAGCAGCTTCCCAGGGAAGGAGCAGTACTTC. It encodes CDSSFPGKEQYF.